The 20 T cell receptor beta chains presented below share a single source sample, sequenced in a study of blood T cell repertoires in COVID-19. Clones were sequenced by immunoSEQ multiplex PCR, and TCRdb holds only the in-frame ones, with some missing. The repertoire holds roughly 30,000 clones, around 88% seen once, with about a sixth in the top ten. Sequencing input: peripheral blood. The receptors were sampled from a human donor in a cohort sampled during active COVID-19.

The rearrangement links TRBV5-1 to TRBJ2-5, with 8 bases matching TRBD1. The junction had 5 bases not matched to a gene; V was cut back by 5 bases and J by 5 bases. Germline V gene data show CDR1 as SGHRS and CDR2 as YFSETQ. This CDR3 region has 13 residues. As DNA, the CDR3 is TGCGCCAGCAGGACAGGGGCGCGGGAGACCCAGTACTTC. As protein: CASRTGARETQYF.

V usage is TRBV4-1 and J usage is TRBJ2-2, with TRBD2 identical over 12 bases. The CDR3 runs 18 residues. With V trimmed by 4 bases and J by 5 bases, 11 bases remained unmatched. CDR1 MGHRA and CDR2 YSYEKL come from the germline V gene. CDR3 nucleotide sequence: TGCGCCAGCAGCCTGAAACCTCCTAGCGGGGGGGCGACCGGGGAGCTGTTTTTT. It encodes CASSLKPPSGGATGELFF.

As concerns this clone: The sample has other DNA sequences that encode this CDR3 too. V usage is TRBV5-4 and J usage is TRBJ2-3; 9 bases map to TRBD2. This CDR3 spans 17 amino acids. Germline trimming cut 5 bases from V and 1 base from J; bases unmatched to any gene: 11. From germline, CDR1 is SGHNT and CDR2 YYREEE (reference sequence). The CDR3 DNA reads as TGTGCCAGCAGTGAAAGGCGGGGGGGAAGAGGCACAGATACGCAGTATTTT. It yields the protein CASSERRGGRGTDTQYF.

The V gene is TRBV16, the J gene TRBJ1-1; D might be TRBD1 (5 bases). Germline lookup yields CDR1 KGHSY and CDR2 FQNENV. V was clipped by 2 bases and J by 1 base, with 8 bases between them. The length of the CDR3 is 14 residues. CDR3 protein: CASSQRGTNTEAFF. In DNA form, the CDR3 reads TGTGCCAGCAGCCAACGGGGGACGAACACTGAAGCTTTCTTT.

The gene calls are TRBV6-5 and TRBJ1-1; D may be TRBD1 (6 bases). Trimming removed 8 bases at V and 13 bases at J, with 17 bases between. This CDR3 is 11 amino acids long. CDR1 MNHEY and CDR2 SVGAGI come from the germline V gene. In nucleotides, the CDR3 is TGTGCCAGCCCGGGGGGGGGCAGGGGTTTCTTT. It is translated as CASPGGGRGFF.

V usage is TRBV2 and J usage is TRBJ2-3; D is possibly TRBD2 (6 bases). Germline CDR1 and CDR2: SNHLY and FYNNEI. V was clipped by 6 bases and J by 0 bases, with 13 bases between them. This CDR3 is built from 15 residues. CDR3 in DNA: TGTGCCAGCAGAAGACTAGTTTCTAGCACAGATACGCAGTATTTT. Protein sequence: CASRRLVSSTDTQYF.

V usage is TRBV3-1 (or the pseudogene TRBV3-2) and J usage is TRBJ1-2; 9 bases are shared with TRBD1. With 2 bases clipped from V and 10 bases from J, the junction kept 8 bases outside the gene matches. There are 14 residues in the CDR3. Germline CDR1 reads LGHDT; CDR2 reads YNNKEL (reference sequence). The chain's CDR3 is CASSQQPGQGLYTF. The DNA of the CDR3 is TGTGCCAGCAGCCAACAACCGGGACAGGGTCTCTACACCTTC.

The chain recombines TRBV5-1 with TRBJ2-3, with D maybe TRBD2 (5 bases). Germline-derived CDR1 and CDR2 are SGHRS and YFSETQ. This CDR3 has 14 amino acids. Trimming shortened V by 3 bases and J by 2 bases, and 10 bases separated the two germline ends. The CDR3 here is CASSYGVYTDTQYF. The CDR3 nucleotides read TGCGCCAGCAGCTACGGGGTTTACACAGATACGCAGTATTTT. Drawing the rest from reference TRBV5-1 and TRBJ2-3, the complete variable domain is KAGVTQTPRYLIKTRGQQVTLSCSPISGHRSVSWYQQTPGQGLQFLFEYFSETQRNKGNFPGRFSGRQFSNSRSEMNVSTLELGDSALYLCASSYGVYTDTQYFGPGTRLTVL.

This clone has only one observation. The chain uses TRBV7-2 and TRBJ2-3, with 12 bases identical to TRBD2. V gave up 5 bases and J gave up 6 bases; unmatched junction bases: 6. This CDR3 spans 15 amino acids. CDR1 is SGHTA, CDR2 FQGNSA, per germline. This CDR3 reads CASSPTSGRFDTQYF. For the CDR3, the DNA is TGTGCCAGCAGCCCGACTAGCGGGAGATTTGATACGCAGTATTTT.

The V gene is TRBV19, the J gene TRBJ2-1; a possible D gene is TRBD1 (6 bases). Trimming left V 6 bases short and J 6 bases short, with 18 bases between. The germline V gene encodes CDR1 LNHDA and CDR2 SQIVND (reference sequence). CDR3 size: 15 residues. CDR3: CASSPPRGARNEQFF. The CDR3 DNA sequence: TGTGCCAGTAGCCCCCCCAGGGGTGCCCGCAATGAGCAGTTCTTC.

The chain uses TRBV4-1 and TRBJ2-3, with 10 bases identical to TRBD2. The V gene's germline CDR1 is MGHRA and CDR2 YSYEKL. The CDR3 loop spans 16 amino acids. V was pared by 0 bases and J by 2 bases, with 2 bases of the junction left unmatched. CDR3 amino acids: CASSQELAGLTDTQYF. DNA of the CDR3: TGCGCCAGCAGCCAAGAACTAGCGGGACTCACAGATACGCAGTATTTT.

In its sample, this clone was seen a few times. The chain employs TRBV3-1 (or the pseudogene TRBV3-2) and TRBJ2-1, with D maybe TRBD2 (6 bases). CDR1 LGHDT and CDR2 YNNKEL come from the germline V gene (reference sequence). The CDR3 is 14 amino acids. V lost 1 base and J lost 8, with 12 bases in between. CDR3 residues: CASSQVLAWDEQFF. The DNA of the CDR3 is TGTGCCAGCAGCCAAGTTCTAGCGTGGGATGAGCAGTTCTTC.

The chain recombines TRBV7-6 with TRBJ2-1, with D tentatively TRBD2 (6 bases). The V and J ends lost 3 bases and 3 bases respectively, with 15 bases between them. This CDR3 spans 16 amino acids. The germline V gene has CDR1 SGHVS and CDR2 FNYEAQ. DNA of the CDR3: TGTGCCAGCAGCTTGAAAAGGCGGGAAAACTACAATGAGCAGTTCTTC. It codes for CASSLKRRENYNEQFF. The full variable domain, with the rest looked up from reference TRBV7-6 and TRBJ2-1, is GAGVSQSPRYKVTKRGQDVALRCDPISGHVSLYWYRQALGQGPEFLTYFNYEAQQDKSGLPNDRFSAERPEGSISTLTIQRTEQRDSAMYRCASSLKRRENYNEQFFGPGTRLTVL.

The J gene is TRBJ2-1, the V gene TRBV7-2; 7 positions match TRBD2. This CDR3 is 12 amino acids long. Germline V lookup: CDR1 SGHTA, CDR2 FQGNSA. V was pared by 3 bases and J by 9 bases, with 2 bases of the junction left unmatched. The CDR3 spells CASSFREGEQFF. The CDR3 nucleotides read TGTGCCAGCAGCTTTAGGGAGGGTGAGCAGTTCTTC.

The rearrangement uses TRBV9 and TRBJ2-2; D is possibly TRBD2 (6 bases). Trimming removed 4 bases at V and 5 bases at J, with 18 bases between. CDR1 is SGDLS, CDR2 YYNGEE, per germline. CDR3 length: 16 amino acids. The CDR3 bases are TGTGCCAGCAGCCCCCCCCTTACGGGAGTGACCGGGGAGCTGTTTTTT. Protein product: CASSPPLTGVTGELFF.

The V gene is TRBV24-1, the J gene TRBJ1-2; D may be TRBD1 (6 bases). Trimming removed 3 bases at V and 2 bases at J, with 9 bases between. CDR3 length: 14 residues. Germline CDR1 reads KGHDR; CDR2 reads SFDVKD. DNA of the CDR3: TGTGCCACCAGTGATGTGACAGGCAACTATGGCTACACCTTC. Residues: CATSDVTGNYGYTF.

The rearrangement joins TRBV5-1 to TRBJ1-1; 7 bases agree with TRBD1. Germline V gene lookup returns CDR1 SGHRS and CDR2 YFSETQ. Losses at the gene ends were 4 bases for V and 3 bases for J; bases not matched to a gene: 9. CDR3 length: 15 amino acids. The CDR3 DNA is TGCGCCAGCAGCGGGCAACAGGGGATCGACACTGAAGCTTTCTTT. The encoded protein is CASSGQQGIDTEAFF.

V gene TRBV15 combines with J gene TRBJ2-7; TRBD1 might be the D (5 bases). Germline CDR1 is LNHNV and CDR2 is YYDKDF (reference sequence). V was clipped by 1 base and J by 0 bases, with 7 bases between them. This CDR3 has 14 amino acids. CDR3 protein: CATSRGGSSYEQYF. The CDR3 nucleotides read TGTGCCACCAGCAGAGGGGGCAGCTCCTACGAGCAGTACTTC.

CDR3 coding DNA: TGTGCCAGCAGTTGGGGGCAGGACTGGGGCTACACCTTC. Amino acids: CASSWGQDWGYTF. The chain employs TRBV28 and TRBJ1-2; tentatively, D is TRBD1 (6 bases). The CDR3 is 13 residues long. V lost 4 bases, J lost 8 bases, and 14 bases lay in between. Looked up from germline, CDR1 is MDHEN and CDR2 is SYDVKM.

V usage is TRBV5-1 and J usage is TRBJ2-5; TRBD2 matches 9 bases. The CDR3 sequence is 18 residues long. J lost 2 bases, V lost 4 bases, and 15 bases had no gene match. Germline CDR1 and CDR2: SGHRS and YFSETQ. The DNA of the CDR3 is TGCGCCAGCAGCCCGGCCCCACTGGGCGGGGGGGCACAAGAGACCCAGTACTTC. It codes for CASSPAPLGGGAQETQYF.